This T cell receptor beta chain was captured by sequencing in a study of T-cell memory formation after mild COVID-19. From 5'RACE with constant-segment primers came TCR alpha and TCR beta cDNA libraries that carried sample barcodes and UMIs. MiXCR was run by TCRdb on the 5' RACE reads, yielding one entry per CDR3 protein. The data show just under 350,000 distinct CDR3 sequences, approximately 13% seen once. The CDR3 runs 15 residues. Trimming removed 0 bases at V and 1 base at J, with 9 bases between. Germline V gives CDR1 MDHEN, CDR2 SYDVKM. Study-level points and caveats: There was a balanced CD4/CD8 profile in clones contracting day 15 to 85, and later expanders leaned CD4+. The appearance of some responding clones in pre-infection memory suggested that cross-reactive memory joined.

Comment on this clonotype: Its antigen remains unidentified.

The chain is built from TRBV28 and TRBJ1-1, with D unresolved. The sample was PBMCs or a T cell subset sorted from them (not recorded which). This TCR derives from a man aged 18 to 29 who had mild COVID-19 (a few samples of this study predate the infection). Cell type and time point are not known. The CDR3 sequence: CASSLWTRANTEAFF. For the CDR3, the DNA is TGTGCCAGCAGTTTATGGACTCGGGCGAACACTGAAGCTTTCTTT.